This T cell receptor (beta chain) was identified during a study of control samples from healthy donors and cancer patients. Measured with immunoSEQ multiplex PCR; TCRdb has only the in-frame clones, and not every one. The table shows approximately 120,000 clones, with 75% to 90% occurring only once. The CDR3 runs to 12 residues. V lost 2 bases, J lost 6 bases, and 8 bases lay in between. Germline CDR1 is GTSNPN and CDR2 is SVGIG (reference sequence). The source of this sequence is a woman aged 50 to 60 in good health. Sequencing used blood. This chain uses TRBV30 with TRBJ2-1; D unresolved. CDR3 amino acids: CAWSRHPNEQFF. The CDR3 nucleotides are TGTGCCTGGAGTAGGCACCCCAATGAGCAGTTCTTC.